The rows below give T cell receptor beta chains drawn from one sample of a study of cytomegalovirus exposure and HLA in healthy donors. The protocol was immunoSEQ multiplex PCR, while the TCRdb copy is restricted to in-frame clones and leaves out a portion. The sample includes a few hundred thousand clones, around 77% seen only once; the top ten take just under 3%. Sequenced input: PBMCs. These receptors all come from a woman under 40 in good health and CMV-seronegative. CDR3s include the opening cysteine and the closing phenylalanine or tryptophan. The D gene is left open where the match is weak. Size values are once, few and many counts, or a class for expanded clones, and some rows have none.

d_call	v_call	j_call	clone_size	cdr3_nt	cdr3_aa
.	TRBV15	TRBJ1-2	.	TGTGCCACCAGCAGAGATCCCTCCTATGGCTACACCTTC	CATSRDPSYGYTF
.	TRBV7-9	TRBJ1-1	once	TGTTCCAGCAGCTTCGGGAACACTGAAGCTTTCTTT	CSSSFGNTEAFF
.	TRBV27	TRBJ2-1	.	TGTGCCAGCAGTGTAAACAGGGTCAATGAGCAGTTCTTC	CASSVNRVNEQFF
.	TRBV29-1	TRBJ2-2	.	TGCAGCGTTGAAGGGACCGGGACGAACACCGGGGAGCTGTTTTTT	CSVEGTGTNTGELFF
.	TRBV7-9	TRBJ1-1	.	TGTGCCAGCAGCCCGGGATTAAACATGAACACTGAAGCTTTCTTT	CASSPGLNMNTEAFF
.	TRBV28	TRBJ2-7	.	TGTGCCAGCAGTCGAGGACAGCCATCTTCCTACGAGCAGTACTTC	CASSRGQPSSYEQYF
TRBD1	TRBV4-1	TRBJ1-4	.	TGCGCCAGCAGCCAAGATACCAGGACAGGGCGTGAAAAACTGTTTTTT	CASSQDTRTGREKLFF
TRBD2	TRBV28	TRBJ2-7	.	TGTGCCAGCAGTCGGGGGGGAGCGGGGGTTCTCTACGAGCAGTACTTC	CASSRGGAGVLYEQYF
.	TRBV2	TRBJ1-4	.	TGTGCCAGCCATTGGAGGCGAGATAATGAAAAACTGTTTTTT	CASHWRRDNEKLFF
TRBD1	TRBV18	TRBJ2-1	.	TGTGCCAGCTCACCACTCGCGACAGGGGGCGCGGGCAATGAGCAGTTCTTC	CASSPLATGGAGNEQFF
.	TRBV23-1	TRBJ2-3	.	TGCGCCAGCAGTCAATCTAATCTCGGGTTAGTTGTGGACGGACTATTTAACCATACAGATACGCAGTATTTT	CASSQSNLGLVVDGLFNHTDTQYF
.	TRBV18	TRBJ2-3	.	TGTGCCAGCTCACCGAGCGGACTGAGTGCTAGCACAGATACGCAGTATTTT	CASSPSGLSASTDTQYF
.	TRBV7-2	TRBJ1-2	few	TGTGCCAGCAGCTTACGCCCACAGGGTTCCCCCGGGGGCTACACCTTC	CASSLRPQGSPGGYTF
TRBD2	TRBV30	TRBJ2-6	.	TGTGCCTGGGGGCGGGGGGCCCCTGGGGCCAACGTCCTGACTTTC	CAWGRGAPGANVLTF
TRBD1	TRBV4-1	TRBJ2-5	few	TGCGCCAGCAGCCAAACAGGGGCCCCACAAGAGACCCAGTACTTC	CASSQTGAPQETQYF
.	TRBV2	TRBJ2-3	.	TGTGCCAGCAGTGAGCGGATGGCCCTGGGCGGGTATACGCAGTATTTT	CASSERMALGGYTQYF
TRBD1	TRBV27	TRBJ1-1	.	TGTGCCAGCAGTTTAACGACAGGGGGTAGCACTGAAGCTTTCTTT	CASSLTTGGSTEAFF
.	TRBV19	TRBJ1-2	.	TGTGCCAGTAGTACGGACCGGACGTCAAGCGGCTACCCCTTC	CASSTDRTSSGYPF
.	TRBV11-2	TRBJ2-7	.	TGTGCCAGCAGCTCCCCTCGCGGGCAGGTCCTCTACGAGCAGTACTTC	CASSSPRGQVLYEQYF
TRBD2	TRBV28	TRBJ2-7	few	TGTGCCAGCAGTAACCCAGCGGGAGGCTACTCCTACGAGCAGTACTTC	CASSNPAGGYSYEQYF
TRBD1	TRBV28	TRBJ1-1	.	TGTGCCAGCAGTTTCGACAGGGAGGTAATTGAAGCTTTCTTT	CASSFDREVIEAFF
.	TRBV19	TRBJ1-5	.	TGTGCCAGTAGTATGCGGGGTATTGATCAGCCCCAGCATTTT	CASSMRGIDQPQHF
TRBD1	TRBV27	TRBJ2-6	.	TGTGCCAGCAGTTTGGAATTAACAGGGGGCCGTGGGGCCAACGTCCTGACTTTC	CASSLELTGGRGANVLTF
TRBD2	TRBV19	TRBJ2-3	.	TGTGCCAGTACCCTAGCGGGGAGTGGGGATACGCAGTATTTT	CASTLAGSGDTQYF
TRBD1	TRBV28	TRBJ1-4	.	TGTGCCAGCAGTTTATTCGGGACAGGGAGTGAAAAACTGTTTTTT	CASSLFGTGSEKLFF
TRBD2	TRBV6-5	TRBJ2-7	few	TGTGCCAGCAGTAAGACTAGCGCGCTCGAGCAGTACTTC	CASSKTSALEQYF
.	TRBV18	TRBJ1-1	few	TGTGCCAGCTCACCCCGTCCAGGGGCCTTCACTGAAGCTTTCTTT	CASSPRPGAFTEAFF
.	TRBV19	TRBJ2-1	once	TGTGCCAGTAGTTCCCACCTCAGGGAGCAGTTCTTC	CASSSHLREQFF
TRBD2	TRBV7-6	TRBJ2-3	.	TGTGCCAGCAGCGGGGGGGGAACGCAGTATTTT	CASSGGGTQYF
.	TRBV2	TRBJ2-7	.	TGTGCCAGCATGTTTACCTACGAGCAGTACTTC	CASMFTYEQYF
.	TRBV5-1	TRBJ2-3	.	TGCGCCAGCAGCTCAATACAGGGACCAGATACGCAGTATTTT	CASSSIQGPDTQYF